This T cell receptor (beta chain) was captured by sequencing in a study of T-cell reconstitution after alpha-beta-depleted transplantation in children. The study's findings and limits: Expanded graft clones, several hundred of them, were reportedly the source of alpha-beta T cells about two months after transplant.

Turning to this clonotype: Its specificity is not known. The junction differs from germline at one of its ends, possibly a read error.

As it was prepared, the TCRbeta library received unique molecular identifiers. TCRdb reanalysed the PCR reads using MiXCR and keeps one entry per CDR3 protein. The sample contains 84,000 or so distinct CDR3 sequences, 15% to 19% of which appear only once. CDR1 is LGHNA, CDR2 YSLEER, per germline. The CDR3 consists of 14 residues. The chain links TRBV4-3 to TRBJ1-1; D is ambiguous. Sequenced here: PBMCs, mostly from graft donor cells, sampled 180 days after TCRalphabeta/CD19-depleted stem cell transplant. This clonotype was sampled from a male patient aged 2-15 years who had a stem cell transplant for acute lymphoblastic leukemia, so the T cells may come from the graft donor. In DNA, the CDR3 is TGCGCCAGCAGCCAAGAGCCCTTGCGCACTGAAGCTATCTTT. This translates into CASSQEPLRTEAIF.